This T cell receptor beta chain was obtained from a study of T cells in Graves' hyperthyroidism and ophthalmopathy. Study-wide findings and caveats: Most thyroid-expanded clonotypes above 0.001 were also found in blood.

Diagnosis relied on clinical symptoms, serum thyroxine and TRAb, thyroid ultrasound and orbital computed tomography. A few counts support this clonotype. Its specificity is unknown. RNA transcripts gave rise to amplified TCR beta CDR3 regions. TCR CDR3 regions were first amplified by RT-PCR with HTBI primers. TCRdb used MiXCR to reprocess the multiplex PCR reads, holding one entry per CDR3 protein. The sample gives approximately 490,000 distinct CDR3 sequences, about 22% of which show up once; 45% to 50% is in the top ten. The V end lost 5 bases, the J end lost 2 bases, and 16 bases lay between the germline ends. The CDR3 is made up of 16 amino acids. Germline lookup yields CDR1 SEHNR and CDR2 FQNEAQ (reference sequence).

The sample consisted of blood. The chain has TRBV7-9 and TRBJ2-1; D tentatively reads TRBD1 or TRBD2 (5 bases each). The TCR was taken from an older woman with Graves' ophthalmopathy. CDR3: CASSRGLSQTYNEQFF. The CDR3 DNA reads TGTGCCAGCAGCCGGGGCCTTTCGCAGACCTACAATGAGCAGTTCTTC.